The present entry profiles one T cell receptor (beta chain) with its context. The target antigen is unknown. The data originate from a study of cytomegalovirus exposure and HLA in healthy donors. Study-wide results and limits: HLA restriction was apparent for most CMV-associated TCR beta chains in a later analysis. It was reported in a later analysis that an Asian-associated ancestry cluster showed fewer N-insertions than the 666-donor mean. Later analysis identified a missense DCLRE1C variant that was linked to TCR beta V- and J-gene trimming. Most subjects' HLA-A and HLA-B alleles were reportedly predicted from TCR beta sequences.

CDR1 and CDR2 (germline): MNHEY, SVGAGI. The CDR3 is 13 residues long. V was clipped by 5 bases and J by 6 bases; unmatched bases: 1. PCR was performed using 60 Vbeta and 13 Jbeta primers. The protocol was immunoSEQ multiplex PCR, while the TCRdb copy is restricted to in-frame clones and leaves out a portion. The data contain 82,000 or so clones, 9.5% to 13% of them singletons. The genes are TRBV6-5 and TRBJ2-2, with 9 bases that match TRBD2. Specimen: PBMCs. The TCR comes from a man aged 55-75 years in good health and CMV-seropositive. The CDR3 DNA reads TGTGCCAGCAGTGGGACTAGCCCCGGGGAGCTGTTTTTT. As protein: CASSGTSPGELFF.